The 24 T cell receptor beta chains below were found in one sample sequenced in a study of T cells in Graves' hyperthyroidism and ophthalmopathy. Amplified regions were TCR beta CDR3 sequences from RNA transcripts. The TCR CDR3 first-round RT-PCR relied on the HTBI primer set. From the multiplex PCR reads, TCRdb called clonotypes with MiXCR, one entry per CDR3 protein. The table shows some 140,000 distinct CDR3 sequences, with around 20% occurring only once. The sequenced material came from blood. These receptors were taken from a woman aged 45-65 years with Graves' hyperthyroidism that later progressed to Graves' ophthalmopathy.

A few counts support this clonotype. The V gene is TRBV6-1, the J gene TRBJ2-3; TRBD2 aligns across 11 bases. The CDR3 is 18 residues long. With 1 base clipped from V and 5 bases from J, the junction kept 11 bases outside the gene matches. Germline V gene sequence: CDR1 MNHNS, CDR2 SASEGT. CDR3 in DNA: TGTGCCAGCAGTGAAGATTGGACTAGCGGGTGGGCGAGAGATACGCAGTATTTT. Residues: CASSEDWTSGWARDTQYF.

This clonotype has a handful of counts. The DNA is omitted, as the CDR3 cannot be located on it reliably, and the CDR3 follows TCRdb's listing. The gene calls are TRBV28 and TRBJ2-1; the table's D call TRBD2 went unverified against the DNA. Germline V gene sequence: CDR1 MDHEN, CDR2 SYDVKM. The CDR3 is made up of 17 amino acids, end residues included. The CDR3: CANPGLSYNCPYNEQFF.

The chain recombines TRBV19 with TRBJ1-1; 9 bases map to TRBD1. The CDR3 totals 16 residues. From germline, CDR1 is LNHDA and CDR2 SQIVND (reference sequence). The V segment lost 4 bases and the J segment 0 bases; nucleotides outside the gene matches: 6. CDR3 nucleotide sequence: TGTGCCAGTAGTACCCGACAGGGGGTCATGAACACTGAAGCTTTCTTT. It specifies CASSTRQGVMNTEAFF.

The chain combines TRBV4-2 with TRBJ2-2, with D unclear. V was shortened by 5 bases and J by 0 bases, with 13 bases between the two germline ends. The CDR3 is 16 residues long. Germline CDR1 LGHNA, CDR2 YNFKEQ. CDR3 amino acids: CASSESGSTNTGELFF. Here the CDR3 DNA reads TGTGCCAGCAGCGAAAGTGGGTCTACGAACACCGGGGAGCTGTTTTTT.

This clonotype showed up just a few times. This sequence joins TRBV20-1 and TRBJ2-2, with 11 nucleotides matching TRBD2. J gave up 3 bases and V 3 bases, and 6 bases lay outside the gene matches. The germline V gene has CDR1 DFQATT and CDR2 SNEGSKA (reference sequence). The length of the CDR3 is 16 residues. DNA of the CDR3: TGCAGTGCTAGTGGGGGGACTAGCGGCTACACCGGGGAGCTGTTTTTT. It is translated as CSASGGTSGYTGELFF.

V gene TRBV5-6 combines with J gene TRBJ2-5; 8 nucleotides match TRBD1. Germline lookup yields CDR1 SGHDT and CDR2 YYEEEE. After removal of 1 base from V and 4 bases from J, the junction contained 6 bases not matched to a gene. The CDR3 spans 15 residues. The CDR3 loop is CASSLKAGGGETQYF. The CDR3 nucleotides are TGTGCCAGCAGCTTGAAGGCAGGGGGCGGAGAGACCCAGTACTTC. The full variable domain, rest sourced from reference TRBV5-6 and TRBJ2-5, is DAGVTQSPTHLIKTRGQQVTLRCSPKSGHDTVSWYQQALGQGPQFIFQYYEEEERQRGNFPDRFSGHQFPNYSSELNVNALLLGDSALYLCASSLKAGGGETQYFGPGTRLLVL.

This clonotype was observed once. The V gene is TRBV25-1, the J gene TRBJ2-7; maybe TRBD1 (6 bases). V lost 4 bases to trimming and J lost 6 bases, with 25 bases between them. CDR3 size: 17 residues. In germline, CDR1 is MGHDK, CDR2 SYGVNS. The CDR3 DNA is TGTGCCAGCAGTGGGCGCGGGCAGGGGTTAGGACCTCTCGAGCAGTACTTC. Encoded protein: CASSGRGQGLGPLEQYF.

On this clonotype itself: With a much larger clone just one base away, this may be a read error. V gene TRBV28 combines with J gene TRBJ1-4; 8 bases match TRBD1. Per germline, CDR1 MDHEN and CDR2 SYDVKM. The CDR3 is made up of 17 amino acids. CDR3 nucleotides: TGTGCCAGCAGTAAGGACAGGGTCGGCGCAACTGATGAAAAACTGTTTTTT. Protein sequence: CASSKDRVGATDEKLFF.

Many counts were recorded for this clonotype. This chain connects TRBV20-1 to TRBJ1-5; D might be TRBD1 (5 bases). The CDR3 consists of 15 residues. Germline V gene data show CDR1 as DFQATT and CDR2 as SNEGSKA (reference sequence). Deletions cut 1 base from V and 1 base from J, with 11 bases between. In nucleotides, the CDR3 is TGCAGTGCTAGAGTCCGGGGGGGGAGCAATCAGCCCCAGCATTTT. It is translated as CSARVRGGSNQPQHF.

In its sample, this clonotype was seen many times. The V gene is TRBV2, the J gene TRBJ2-1; possibly TRBD2 for D (7 bases). Trimming stripped 8 bases from V and 5 bases from J, with 13 bases between. The CDR3 loop spans 13 amino acids. Germline assignment: CDR1 SNHLY and CDR2 FYNNEI. The CDR3 DNA sequence: TGTGCCAGCGTGGGGGGGGCAAACAATGAGCAGTTCTTC. Translated, it gives CASVGGANNEQFF.

The chain employs TRBV28 and TRBJ1-1; the D is unclear. V shed 6 bases and J shed 0 bases, with 23 bases lying between them. CDR1 and CDR2 from the germline V gene are MDHEN and SYDVKM. There are 18 residues in the CDR3. CDR3 sequence: CASSLLDWATRMNTEAFF. CDR3 nucleotide sequence: TGTGCCAGCAGCCTACTTGACTGGGCAACTCGGATGAACACTGAAGCTTTCTTT.

In this sample, this clonotype turned up many times. The J gene is TRBJ2-1, the V gene TRBV30; TRBD2 matches at 10 bases. The CDR3 length is 13 residues. With 6 bases clipped from V and 8 bases from J, the junction kept 7 bases outside the gene matches. CDR1 is GTSNPN and CDR2 is SVGIG in the germline V gene (reference sequence). The CDR3 region is CACPGLASHEQFF. The CDR3 DNA is TGTGCCTGCCCGGGACTAGCGTCCCATGAGCAGTTCTTC.

This clonotype was counted only a few times. This chain joins TRBV6-6 and TRBJ1-4; D possibly corresponds to TRBD1 (5 bases). Trimming left V 0 bases short and J 7 bases short, with 9 bases between. Germline-derived CDR1 and CDR2 are MNHNY and SVGAGI (reference sequence). There are 14 residues in the CDR3. The CDR3 nucleotides read TGTGCCAGCAGTTACTCCCAGGGTTCTGAAAAACTGTTTTTT. Protein product: CASSYSQGSEKLFF.

In its sample, this clonotype was seen many times. The chain carries TRBV28 and TRBJ1-5, with TRBD1 identical over 10 bases. There are 18 residues in the CDR3. The V segment lost 5 bases and the J segment 1 base; nucleotides outside the gene matches: 11. The germline V gene encodes CDR1 MDHEN and CDR2 SYDVKM. The CDR3 DNA follows: TGTGCCAGCAGTGGGCCGACAGGGGGCTGGAGAAGCAATCAGCCCCAGCATTTT. It specifies CASSGPTGGWRSNQPQHF.

This rearrangement joins TRBV2 to TRBJ2-7; tentatively, D is TRBD2 (5 bases). Germline V lookup: CDR1 SNHLY, CDR2 FYNNEI. There are 11 residues in the CDR3. Trimming removed 10 bases at V and 12 bases at J, with 19 bases between. The CDR3 bases are TGTGCCACCAAGGAGAACAGCGAGGGGTACTTC. Amino acid sequence: CATKENSEGYF.

This clonotype was observed at least ten times. The J gene is TRBJ1-3, the V gene TRBV2; 8 bases align to TRBD1. Germline V gives CDR1 SNHLY, CDR2 FYNNEI. Trimming removed 6 bases from V and 7 bases from J; junction bases left unmatched: 5. CDR3 length: 13 amino acids. The CDR3 region is CASSRDRMNTIYF. CDR3 in DNA: TGTGCCAGCAGCCGGGACAGGATGAACACCATATATTTT.

The chain joins TRBV3-1 to TRBJ2-1; TRBD2 agrees at 10 bases. This CDR3 contains 18 residues. Germline V gives CDR1 LGHDT, CDR2 YNNKEL (reference sequence). V lost 2 bases to trimming and J lost 3 bases; unmatched junction nucleotides: 10. CDR3 residues: CASSQYGLAGVFYNEQFF. CDR3 coding DNA: TGTGCCAGCAGCCAATATGGGCTAGCGGGAGTATTCTACAATGAGCAGTTCTTC.

A remark on this clonotype: This may arise from a read error, as a much more abundant clone is one base away. This chain uses TRBV6-1 with TRBJ1-2; TRBD1 might be the D (5 bases). The CDR3 is 14 residues long. V was clipped by 2 bases and J by 5 bases, with 12 bases between them. Germline assignment: CDR1 MNHNS and CDR2 SASEGT. CDR3 sequence reads: CASSELGAKYGYTF. The CDR3 coding sequence is TGTGCCAGCAGTGAACTAGGGGCGAAGTATGGCTACACCTTC.

The chain employs TRBV20-1 and TRBJ1-2; tentatively, D is TRBD1 (6 bases). The CDR3 has 11 amino acids. Trimming stripped 7 bases from V and 8 bases from J, with 14 bases between. CDR1 is DFQATT and CDR2 is SNEGSKA in the germline V gene (reference sequence). The CDR3 loop reads CSGGGPRGYTF. Here the CDR3 DNA reads TGCAGTGGCGGGGGGCCGCGGGGCTACACCTTC.

This chain links TRBV7-9 with TRBJ1-3, with 7 bases identical to TRBD1. V lost 5 bases, J lost 0 bases, and 4 bases stayed unmatched. Germline V gene sequence: CDR1 SEHNR, CDR2 FQNEAQ (reference sequence). The CDR3 totals 15 residues. The CDR3 sequence is CASSNRGGSGNTIYF. The CDR3 nucleotides are TGTGCCAGCAGCAACAGGGGAGGCTCTGGAAACACCATATATTTT.

This clonotype was found many times. The CDR3 DNA reads TGTGCCAGCAGGGCAGTGGCTTTCTTT. Encoded protein: CASRAVAFF. The chain carries TRBV6-1 and TRBJ1-1; D unresolved. The germline V gene encodes CDR1 MNHNS and CDR2 SASEGT. There are 9 residues in the CDR3. The V gene lost 6 bases and the J gene lost 11 bases, with 7 bases spanning the gap.

At least ten counts were recorded for this clonotype. This chain links TRBV5-1 with TRBJ1-2; 11 positions match TRBD1. V shed 5 bases, J shed 8 bases, and the junction held 5 bases outside the gene matches. Looked up from germline, CDR1 is SGHRS and CDR2 is YFSETQ. This CDR3 spans 13 amino acids. CDR3 region: CASRRDRGDGYTF. The CDR3 DNA sequence: TGCGCCAGCAGGCGGGACAGGGGGGACGGCTACACCTTC.

This clonotype was found many times. The chain joins TRBV7-2 to TRBJ1-2, with D unresolved. V shed 5 bases and J shed 0 bases, with 7 bases lying between them. The germline gives CDR1 SGHTA, CDR2 FQGNSA. This CDR3 is built from 13 residues. DNA for the CDR3: TGTGCCAGCAGCCCGCAGGCTAACTATGGCTACACCTTC. It encodes CASSPQANYGYTF.

V and J are TRBV28 and TRBJ2-5, with TRBD1 matching 9 bases. With 5 bases clipped from V and 3 bases from J, the junction kept 4 bases outside the gene matches. The length of the CDR3 is 14 residues. Germline CDR1 and CDR2: MDHEN and SYDVKM. Here the CDR3 reads CASSDTGGEETQYF. CDR3 DNA sequence: TGTGCCAGCAGTGATACAGGGGGCGAAGAGACCCAGTACTTC.